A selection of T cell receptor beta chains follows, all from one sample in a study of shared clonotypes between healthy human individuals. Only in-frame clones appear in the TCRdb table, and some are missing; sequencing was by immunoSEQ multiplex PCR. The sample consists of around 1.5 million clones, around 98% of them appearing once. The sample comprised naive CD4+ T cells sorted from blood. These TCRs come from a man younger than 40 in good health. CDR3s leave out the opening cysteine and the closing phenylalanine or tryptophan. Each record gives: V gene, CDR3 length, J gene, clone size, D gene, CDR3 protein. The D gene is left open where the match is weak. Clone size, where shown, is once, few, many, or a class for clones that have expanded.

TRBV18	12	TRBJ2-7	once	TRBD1	ASSGDRSSYEQY
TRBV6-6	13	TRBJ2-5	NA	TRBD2	ASGTSGRSQETQY
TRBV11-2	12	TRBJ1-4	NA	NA	ASSSRLKNEKLF
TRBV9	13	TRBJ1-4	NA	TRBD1	ASSPRQGTIEKLF
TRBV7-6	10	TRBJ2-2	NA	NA	ASSLITGELF
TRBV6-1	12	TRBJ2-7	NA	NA	ASSEGPWGYEQY
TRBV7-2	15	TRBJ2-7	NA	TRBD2	ASSLYLAGGISYEQY
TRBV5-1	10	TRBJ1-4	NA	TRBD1	ASSSGTDKLF
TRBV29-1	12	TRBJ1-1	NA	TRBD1	SVLDYRGLTEAF
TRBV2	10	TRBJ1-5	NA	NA	ASSITREPQH
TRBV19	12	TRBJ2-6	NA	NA	ASMPVSGANVLT
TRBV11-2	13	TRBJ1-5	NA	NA	ASSLGPTEVQPQH
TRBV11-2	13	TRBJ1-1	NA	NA	ASSLARGGMTEAF
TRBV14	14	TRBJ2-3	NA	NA	ASSPAAWGIADTQY
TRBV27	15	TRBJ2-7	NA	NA	ASSFRNNPGLTYEQY
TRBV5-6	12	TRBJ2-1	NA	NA	ASSYTGDLAEQF
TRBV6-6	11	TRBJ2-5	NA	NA	ASSYQYLGTQY
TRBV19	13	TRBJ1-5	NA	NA	ASSGLGAVSQPQH
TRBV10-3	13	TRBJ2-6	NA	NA	AISGQGLGANVLT
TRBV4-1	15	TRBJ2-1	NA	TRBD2	ASSQVRASGLYNEQF
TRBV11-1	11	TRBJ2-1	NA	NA	ASSLGNYNEQF
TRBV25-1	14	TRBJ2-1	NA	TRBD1	ASSPRTGGSGNEQF
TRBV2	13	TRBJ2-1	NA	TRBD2	ASRLLAGGTHEQF
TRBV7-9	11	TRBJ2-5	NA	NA	ASTPMSVETQY
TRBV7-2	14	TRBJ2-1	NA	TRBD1	ASSLGVGQGQEKQF
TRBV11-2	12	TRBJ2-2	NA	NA	ASSLVPTTGELF
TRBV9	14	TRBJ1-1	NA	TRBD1	ASSVGEGTGNTEAF
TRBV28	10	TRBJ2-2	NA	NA	ASRNFAGELF
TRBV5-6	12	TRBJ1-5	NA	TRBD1	ASSLRQGFQPQH
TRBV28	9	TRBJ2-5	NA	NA	ATDFSETQY
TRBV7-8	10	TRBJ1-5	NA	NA	ASSLAGQPQH
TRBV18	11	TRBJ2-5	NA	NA	ASYDSAPETQY
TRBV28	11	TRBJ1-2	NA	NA	ASQRGLDRGYT
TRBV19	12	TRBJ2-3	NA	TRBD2	ASSRLAGADTQY
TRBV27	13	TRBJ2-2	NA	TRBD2	ASRSGSANTGELF
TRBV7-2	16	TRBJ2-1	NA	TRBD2	ASSLGTSGIGGSNEQF
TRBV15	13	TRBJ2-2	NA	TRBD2	ATSTSGLNTGELF
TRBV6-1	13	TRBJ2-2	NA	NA	ASSGGHRNTGELF
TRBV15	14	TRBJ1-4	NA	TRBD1	ATSRTRGAANEKLF
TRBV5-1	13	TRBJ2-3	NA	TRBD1	ASSRTGPSTDTQY
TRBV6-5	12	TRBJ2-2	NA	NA	AAGDRRTDGELF
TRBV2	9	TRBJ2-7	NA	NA	ASREYYEQY
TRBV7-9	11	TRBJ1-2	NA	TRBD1	ASAGQGNYGYT
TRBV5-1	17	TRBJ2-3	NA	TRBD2	ASSSGLAGGGEGTDTQY
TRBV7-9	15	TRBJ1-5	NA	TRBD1	ASSQDRGGYSNQPQH
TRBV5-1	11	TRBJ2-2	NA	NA	ASFRDDTGELF
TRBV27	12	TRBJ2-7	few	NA	ASSPPMGQGRQY
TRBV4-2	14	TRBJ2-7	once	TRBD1	ASSQEPGQGAHEQY
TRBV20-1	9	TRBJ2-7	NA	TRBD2	SGGRAYEQY
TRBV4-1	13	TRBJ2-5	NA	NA	ASSQDGAKQETQY
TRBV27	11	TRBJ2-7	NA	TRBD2	ASSLRGGYEQY
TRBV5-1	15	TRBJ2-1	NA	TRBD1	ASRFRITGQGNNEQF
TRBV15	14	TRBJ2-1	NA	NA	ATSRDRASSYNEQF
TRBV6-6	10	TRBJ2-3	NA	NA	ASSGTADTQY
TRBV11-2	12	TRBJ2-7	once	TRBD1	ASSLPGTGTQQY
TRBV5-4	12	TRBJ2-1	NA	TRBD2	ASSSGGSYNEQF
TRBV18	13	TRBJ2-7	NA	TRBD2	ASSPVAGDSYEQY